These 11 T cell receptor beta chains originate from one sample sequenced in a study of shared clonotypes between healthy human individuals. Data came from immunoSEQ multiplex PCR; TCRdb stores just in-frame clones and leaves some out. The sample carries some 1,400,000 clones, approximately 96% recorded once. The sequenced material came from naive CD4+ T cells sorted from blood. Specified subset: CD45RA+ positively selected. The receptors were sampled from a man aged 30 to 39 in good health.

This clone occurred once. The rearrangement links TRBV5-4 to TRBJ2-1, with a possible D match to TRBD2 (6 bases). The germline V gene has CDR1 SGHNT and CDR2 YYREEE (reference sequence). V gave up 5 bases and J gave up 3 bases, with 18 bases separating them. The CDR3 is 16 residues long. CDR3 sequence reads: CASSHMGGLDYNEQFF. CDR3 bases: TGTGCCAGCAGTCACATGGGGGGATTGGACTACAATGAGCAGTTCTTC.

This clone appeared once. The rearrangement links TRBV5-1 to TRBJ1-2; 11 bases agree with TRBD1. The ends lost 3 bases at V and 3 bases at J; junction bases unmatched: 1. The CDR3 is 14 amino acids. Per germline, CDR1 SGHRS and CDR2 YFSETQ. The DNA of the CDR3 is TGCGCCAGCAGCTCGGGACAGGGGGACTATGGCTACACCTTC. This gives the protein CASSSGQGDYGYTF.

The rearrangement joins TRBV5-1 to TRBJ2-1; TRBD2 is a possible D gene (5 bases). V was trimmed by 0 bases and J by 8 bases, leaving 12 bases between them. The CDR3 contains 14 residues. Germline V gives CDR1 SGHRS, CDR2 YFSETQ. CDR3 sequence: CASSLGGGVDEQFF. The DNA for the CDR3 is TGCGCCAGCAGCTTGGGAGGAGGAGTGGATGAGCAGTTCTTC.

V is TRBV5-1 and J is TRBJ2-1; no definite D call. The CDR3 consists of 14 residues. Germline assignment: CDR1 SGHRS and CDR2 YFSETQ. V was shortened by 1 base and J by 10 bases, with 15 bases between the two germline ends. The CDR3 spells CASSLRQALQEQFF. The CDR3 nucleotides are TGCGCCAGCAGCTTGCGGCAGGCTCTTCAGGAGCAGTTCTTC.

This rearrangement joins TRBV19 to TRBJ2-1, with TRBD2 matching over 11 bases. The germline V gene has CDR1 LNHDA and CDR2 SQIVND (reference sequence). V lost 11 bases to trimming and J lost 8 bases; unmatched junction nucleotides: 11. The CDR3 spans 14 residues. The CDR3 sequence: CAGNSGRAGDEQFF. For the CDR3, the DNA is TGTGCCGGGAATAGCGGGAGGGCCGGAGATGAGCAGTTCTTC.

The V and J genes are TRBV5-1 and TRBJ2-3; TRBD2 matches at 7 bases. V lost 0 bases to trimming and J lost 1 base; unmatched junction nucleotides: 5. The CDR3 sequence is 16 residues long. Per germline, CDR1 SGHRS and CDR2 YFSETQ. CDR3 bases: TGCGCCAGCAGCTTGGGGATTAGCGGGCGCACAGATACGCAGTATTTT. As protein: CASSLGISGRTDTQYF. Full variable domain (remainder filled in from reference TRBV5-1 and TRBJ2-3): KAGVTQTPRYLIKTRGQQVTLSCSPISGHRSVSWYQQTPGQGLQFLFEYFSETQRNKGNFPGRFSGRQFSNSRSEMNVSTLELGDSALYLCASSLGISGRTDTQYFGPGTRLTVL.

This clone was seen a few times. The chain joins TRBV5-1 to TRBJ2-7; 8 nucleotides line up with TRBD1. Losses at the gene ends were 3 bases for V and 5 bases for J; bases not matched to a gene: 10. This CDR3 has 15 residues. Germline CDR1 and CDR2: SGHRS and YFSETQ. DNA of the CDR3: TGCGCCAGCAGCTCCCAGGGGGCGCGTTCCCACGAGCAGTACTTC. Amino acids: CASSSQGARSHEQYF.

The V call is TRBV5-1, the J call TRBJ2-3, with D possibly matching TRBD1 (5 bases). V lost 0 bases, J lost 4 bases, and 9 bases lay in between. CDR1 SGHRS and CDR2 YFSETQ come from the germline V gene. There are 14 residues in the CDR3. CDR3 DNA sequence: TGCGCCAGCAGCTTGGTAACAGGTCCAGATACGCAGTATTTT. As protein: CASSLVTGPDTQYF.

The chain joins TRBV19 to TRBJ1-2, with D possibly matching TRBD1 (6 bases). The CDR3 sequence is 14 residues long. Germline V CDR1 and CDR2: LNHDA, SQIVND (reference sequence). The V end lost 6 bases, the J end lost 5 bases, and 16 bases lay between the germline ends. DNA for the CDR3: TGTGCCAGTAGAAGGAACGGAGGGGGATATGGCTACACCTTC. It encodes CASRRNGGGYGYTF.

The J gene is TRBJ2-1, the V gene TRBV11-2; a weak D match, TRBD2 (6 bases). CDR1 and CDR2 from the germline V gene are SGHAT and FQNNGV. V was cut by 2 bases and J by 9 bases, with 14 bases left in between. The CDR3 spans 14 residues. The CDR3 coding sequence is TGTGCCAGCAGCTTATTTTCCTTGGGAGGTGAGCAGTTCTTC. It codes for CASSLFSLGGEQFF.

The V and J genes are TRBV7-3 and TRBJ2-1, with D unclear. The V gene lost 1 base and the J gene lost 5 bases, with 18 bases spanning the gap. CDR1 is SGHTA, CDR2 FQGTGA, per germline. CDR3 length equals 17 residues. The CDR3 region has the DNA TGTGCCAGCAGCTTAATTCGGCTCACTGAACGAGACAATGAGCAGTTCTTC. Its translation is CASSLIRLTERDNEQFF. Looking up the rest from reference TRBV7-3 and TRBJ2-1 gives the full variable domain: GAGVSQTPSNKVTEKGKYVELRCDPISGHTALYWYRQSLGQGPEFLIYFQGTGAADDSGLPNDRFFAVRPEGSVSTLKIQRTERGDSAVYLCASSLIRLTERDNEQFFGPGTRLTVL.